What follows are 5 T cell receptor beta chains derived from one specimen sequenced in a study of cytomegalovirus exposure and HLA in healthy donors. The PCR used 60 Vbeta and 13 Jbeta primers. Only in-frame clones appear in the TCRdb table, and some are missing; sequencing was by immunoSEQ multiplex PCR. In total, the table holds some 51,000 clones. The material sequenced was PBMCs. The receptors come from a man aged 35-49 years in good health and CMV-seropositive.

The J gene is TRBJ1-1, the V gene TRBV10-3; maybe TRBD1 (5 bases). The CDR3 loop spans 12 amino acids. The ends were cut back, 2 bases at V and 9 bases at J, with 10 bases in the middle. Germline V CDR1 and CDR2: ENHRY, SYGVKD. CDR3 DNA sequence: TGTGCCATCAGTGAGGGGGGGAGGAAAGCTTTCTTT. This codes for CAISEGGRKAFF.

V gene TRBV6-4 combines with J gene TRBJ1-2, with a weak D call TRBD1 (5 bases). The CDR3 consists of 14 residues. The ends were cut back, 9 bases at V and 7 bases at J, with 21 bases in the middle. Germline V lookup: CDR1 MRHNA, CDR2 SNTAGT. CDR3 in amino acids: CARRDRGGKSGYTF. The CDR3 coding sequence is TGTGCCAGGCGGGACCGGGGAGGAAAGAGTGGCTACACCTTC.

The chain has TRBV4-2 and TRBJ2-7; D unresolved. The germline CDR1 and CDR2 sequences are LGHNA and YNFKEQ. The ends were cut back, 1 base at V and 2 bases at J, with 6 bases in the middle. This CDR3 is 13 amino acids long. CDR3 bases: TGTGCCAGCAGCCAAGGCAGAACCTACGAGCAGTACTTC. It specifies CASSQGRTYEQYF.

The chain uses TRBV5-1 and TRBJ2-7, with D maybe TRBD1 (5 bases). V was pared by 4 bases and J by 3 bases, with 11 bases between. This CDR3 contains 13 residues. Per germline, CDR1 SGHRS and CDR2 YFSETQ. CDR3 nucleotides: TGCGCCAGCAGCCTACTACAGGACTACGAGCAGTACTTC. It codes for CASSLLQDYEQYF.

The chain recombines TRBV10-2 with TRBJ1-2; 12 positions agree with TRBD1. CDR3 length: 16 residues. CDR1 and CDR2 (germline): WSHSY, SAAADI. The V segment lost 4 bases and the J segment 2 bases; nucleotides outside the gene matches: 5. CDR3 bases: TGCGCCAGCAGTGGGGACAGGGGGCCCACCAACTATGGCTACACCTTC. This translates into CASSGDRGPTNYGYTF.